The entry below describes one TCR beta chain. These data originate in a study of TIL therapy for anti-PD-1-resistant metastatic lung cancer. Study-level background: Half of patients were current or former smokers. By whole-exome sequencing, median non-synonymous tumor mutation burden was roughly 1.4 mutations per megabase.

With 1 base removed from V and 8 bases from J, the gap between germline ends came to 17 bases. This CDR3 contains 15 residues. Germline CDR1 and CDR2: LNHNV and YYDKDF (reference sequence). The immunoSEQ assay was v3. Survey-level samples got 1.5 million to 2.5 million read pairs; deep-level samples got about 5-6.5 million. Data came from immunoSEQ multiplex PCR; TCRdb stores just in-frame clones and leaves some out. This table has about 57,000 clones, roughly 85% appearing once. Time point given: pre-treatment sample, taken before nivolumab and TIL therapy. The rearrangement joins TRBV15 to TRBJ1-2; D uncertain. This TCR was recovered from a woman between 30 and 79 years old with non-small cell lung cancer. This specimen consisted of blood, obtained at baseline. The CDR3 DNA reads as TGTGCCACCAGCAGAGCTGGGGTTCCGTTGCGAGGCTACACCTTC. The encoded protein is CATSRAGVPLRGYTF.